This is a list of T cell receptor beta chains from one sample in a study of T cells after yellow fever vaccination. TCRdb passed the 5' RACE reads through MiXCR, listing each CDR3 protein once. The sample has more than 95,000 distinct CDR3 sequences, around 7.2% seen once. The starting material was CD4+ T cells sorted from PBMCs, obtained approximately 40 days after the first yellow fever vaccination. These receptors all come from a man in his late teens or twenties who received the YFV17D yellow fever vaccine. Both conserved end residues are part of each CDR3. The D gene is left open where the match is weak. Not all rows give a size; the values are once, few, many and, for expanded clones, a class.

clone_size d_call j_call v_call cdr3_nt cdr3_aa
many NA TRBJ1-2 TRBV12-3/TRBV12-4 TGTGCCAGCAGCCCCCCGGGTCGGTGGGGCTACACCTTC CASSPPGRWGYTF
many NA TRBJ2-1 TRBV5-1 TGCGCCAGCAGCTTGGAACTCAAGCACAATGAGCAGTTCTTC CASSLELKHNEQFF
many TRBD1 TRBJ2-1 TRBV5-1 TGCGCCAGCAGCGGACGGGGACAGGGATTCGATGAGCAGTTCTTC CASSGRGQGFDEQFF
many TRBD2 TRBJ2-3 TRBV5-1 TGCGCCAGCAGCCTGGGACTAGCGGAGACAGATACGCAGTATTTT CASSLGLAETDTQYF
many NA TRBJ1-4 TRBV5-1 TGCGCCAGCAGCTTGGCAGCAACTAATGAAAAACTGTTTTTT CASSLAATNEKLFF
many NA TRBJ1-3 TRBV7-2 TGTGCCAGCAGCACGGGTTTGACCATATATTTT CASSTGLTIYF
many NA TRBJ1-4 TRBV20-1 TGCAGTGCTAGCAGGACTAATGAAAAACTGTTTTTT CSASRTNEKLFF
many NA TRBJ1-1 TRBV7-2 TGTGCCAGCACCGACTATGGGAACACTGAAGCTTTCTTT CASTDYGNTEAFF
many NA TRBJ1-1 TRBV5-1 TGCGCCAGCAGATCCCTACAGGGTAGGACTGAAGCTTTCTTT CASRSLQGRTEAFF
many TRBD1 TRBJ1-2 TRBV20-1 TGCAGTGCTAGAAACAGGGGATATGGCTACACCTTC CSARNRGYGYTF
many NA TRBJ2-5 TRBV7-8 TGTGCCAGCAGCTTAGGGCTAGCCCTCGAGACCCAGTACTTC CASSLGLALETQYF
many NA TRBJ1-2 TRBV7-2 TGTGCCAGCAGCTTAGGGTTGGACTATGGCTACACCTTC CASSLGLDYGYTF
many TRBD2 TRBJ2-2 TRBV12-3/TRBV12-4 TGTGCCAGCAGTTTAATTAGCGGGGGGGCTTACACCGGGGAGCTGTTTTTT CASSLISGGAYTGELFF
many NA TRBJ1-2 TRBV4-3 TGCGCCAGCAGCCAAGGAGGGGATCAAGGCTACACCTTC CASSQGGDQGYTF
many TRBD2 TRBJ2-3 TRBV5-1 TGCGCCAGCAGCTCCTTGCCAGCGGGGGGCACAGATACGCAGTATTTT CASSSLPAGGTDTQYF
few NA TRBJ2-1 TRBV5-1 TGCGCCAGCAGCAGCTACACTCCGGGACAACACTACAATGAGCAGTTCTTC CASSSYTPGQHYNEQFF
many TRBD2 TRBJ2-1 TRBV4-1 TGCGCCAGCAGCCAACGAGCGGGGACTAATGAGCAGTTCTTC CASSQRAGTNEQFF
NA TRBD1 TRBJ2-1 TRBV7-2 TGTGCCAGCAGCTTGGACAGGGTAGGAGGTGAGCAGTTCTTC CASSLDRVGGEQFF
many TRBD1 TRBJ1-2 TRBV30 TGTGCCTGGAGTGGGACAGGGACTTATGGCTACACCTTC CAWSGTGTYGYTF
many TRBD1 TRBJ1-1 TRBV4-2 TGTGCCAGCAGCCAAGCAGGGGGGTTTATGAACACTGAAGCTTTCTTT CASSQAGGFMNTEAFF
many TRBD1 TRBJ2-3 TRBV19 TGTGCCAGTAGTATAAGGGGGACAGGATTTACAGATACGCAGTATTTT CASSIRGTGFTDTQYF
few TRBD2 TRBJ2-2 TRBV9 TGTGCCAGCAGCGCGCTACCGGGACTAGCGGGGGGGTCTACCGGGGAGCTGTTTTTT CASSALPGLAGGSTGELFF
few NA TRBJ1-1 TRBV5-4 TGTGCCAGCAGCCCCGGACCGTCCACTGAAGCTTTCTTT CASSPGPSTEAFF
many TRBD2 TRBJ2-3 TRBV6-2/TRBV6-3 TGTGCCAGCAGTTACTTAGCGGGGGGGATCACAGATACGCAGTATTTT CASSYLAGGITDTQYF
many NA TRBJ1-2 TRBV20-1 TGCAGTGCTAGAGATGGGACATCGGGTGGCTACACCTTC CSARDGTSGGYTF
many NA TRBJ2-2 TRBV12-3/TRBV12-4 TGTGCCAGCAGGACAGAGACCGGGGAGCTGTTTTTT CASRTETGELFF
few NA TRBJ2-2 TRBV7-2 TGTGCCAGCAGCTTCCTGCTTGGTAGGGAGCTGTTTTTT CASSFLLGRELFF
many TRBD1 TRBJ2-3 TRBV5-1 TGCGCCAGCAGATCACCAGGGGGCGAAGGCACAGATACGCAGTATTTT CASRSPGGEGTDTQYF
many NA TRBJ1-6 TRBV10-3 TGTGCCATCAGAGACCGAGGGGCTAATTCACCCCTCCACTTT CAIRDRGANSPLHF